One sample yielded the 9 T cell receptor beta chains listed below, sequenced in a study of T cells in Graves' hyperthyroidism and ophthalmopathy. Amplification of TCR beta CDR3 regions was performed using RNA transcripts as template. The study used the HTBI primer set for a first-round RT-PCR of the TCR CDR3. In TCRdb, the multiplex PCR reads were re-called with MiXCR into one record per CDR3 protein. In the table there are 330,000 or so distinct CDR3 sequences, approximately 18% of which are singletons. Sequenced: blood. The receptors shown here come from a woman in her forties with Graves' ophthalmopathy.

The table lists this clonotype with a few counts. The rearrangement joins TRBV2 to TRBJ2-7, with no clear D. Germline V gene sequence: CDR1 SNHLY, CDR2 FYNNEI. V gave up 5 bases and J gave up 2 bases, with 13 bases separating them. CDR3 size: 14 residues. This chain's CDR3 is CASSRTGRTYEQYF. In DNA, the CDR3 is TGTGCCAGCAGTAGAACCGGACGGACCTACGAGCAGTACTTC.

A remark on this clonotype: The junction shows a germline mismatch at one end, possibly a read error. The chain couples TRBV5-1 to TRBJ1-2; D is unclear. The germline V gene has CDR1 SGHRS and CDR2 YFSETQ. The CDR3 runs 16 residues. For the CDR3, the DNA is TGCGCCAGCAGCCAAAATACCGAGACCACTAACTATGGCTACAACTTC. Translated: CASSQNTETTNYGYNF. Variable domain in full (rest from reference TRBV5-1 and TRBJ1-2): KAGVTQTPRYLIKTRGQQVTLSCSPISGHRSVSWYQQTPGQGLQFLFEYFSETQRNKGNFPGRFSGRQFSNSRSEMNVSTLELGDSALYLCASSQNTETTNYGYNFGSGTRLTVV.

This clonotype was seen many times. The V gene is TRBV20-1, the J gene TRBJ2-5; D possibly corresponds to TRBD2 (6 bases). This CDR3 spans 19 amino acids. CDR1 DFQATT and CDR2 SNEGSKA come from the germline V gene (reference sequence). V lost 3 bases, J lost 2 bases, and 28 bases lay in between. The CDR3 DNA reads TGCAGTGCTAGGGGGACGGCTAGCGAAAGGAAAGCCGGACAAGAGACCCAGTACTTC. It is translated as CSARGTASERKAGQETQYF.

The chain joins TRBV7-6 to TRBJ1-5, with D possibly TRBD1 on 5 matching bases. The CDR3 is 14 residues long. CDR1 and CDR2 (germline): SGHVS, FNYEAQ. Trimming took off 1 base at V and 6 bases at J, with 10 bases between the two ends. The CDR3 region is CASSLGRASQPQHF. CDR3 in DNA: TGTGCCAGCAGCTTAGGCAGGGCCAGTCAGCCCCAGCATTTT.

This clonotype showed up just once. The chain recombines TRBV28 with TRBJ2-2; 9 bases fit TRBD2. The trim removed 3 bases at V and 1 base at J, leaving 0 bases unmatched. CDR3 length: 15 residues. Per germline, CDR1 MDHEN and CDR2 SYDVKM. The CDR3 reads CASSFSGRNTGELFF. CDR3 sequence (DNA): TGTGCCAGCAGTTTTAGCGGGAGGAACACCGGGGAGCTGTTTTTT.

There are many counts of this clonotype. The chain combines TRBV12-3 or TRBV12-4 with TRBJ2-7; no reliable D call. The CDR3 has 13 residues. Between the trimmed V and J ends, which lost 1 base and 1 base, there was a span of 5 bases. Written as DNA, the CDR3 is TGTGCCAGCAGTTTAGAGGCTTCCTACGAGCAGTACTTC. Protein: CASSLEASYEQYF.

The CDR3: CASSLPGGQETQYF. The CDR3 nucleotides read TGTGCCAGCAGCTTGCCAGGGGGCCAGGAGACCCAGTACTTC. The chain employs TRBV5-4 and TRBJ2-5; 8 positions match TRBD1. Germline assignment: CDR1 SGHNT and CDR2 YYREEE (reference sequence). J was trimmed by 5 bases and V by 1 base; bases with no gene match: 4. CDR3 length equals 14 residues.

Many counts were recorded for this clonotype. This chain connects TRBV12-3 or TRBV12-4 to TRBJ2-2; maybe TRBD2 (6 bases). The CDR3 is 15 residues long. Between the trimmed V and J ends, which lost 6 bases and 6 bases, there was a span of 17 bases. DNA for the CDR3: TGTGCCAGCAGCCCCCTCGGGGGTCGGGCCGGGGAGCTGTTTTTT. It yields the protein CASSPLGGRAGELFF.

In nucleotides, the CDR3 is TGTGCCAGCTCACACCTTAGACAGGGGGCTACTTCTGGAAACACCATATATTTT. It specifies CASSHLRQGATSGNTIYF. This chain uses TRBV18 with TRBJ1-3, with 10 bases fitting TRBD1. The CDR3 totals 18 residues. Germline V gene lookup returns CDR1 KGHSH and CDR2 LQKENI. Trimming at V came to 4 bases and at J to 1 base, leaving 10 bases not matched to a gene.